This paragraph covers one TCR beta chain sequence. Antigen: not known. Clones were read by immunoSEQ multiplex PCR, and TCRdb kept only the in-frame ones, dropping some. Here the sample spans 190 or so clones, around 84% being singletons. The sample belongs to a study of primary melanoma T cells and metastatic recurrence. Trimming stripped 6 bases from V and 1 base from J, with 17 bases between. Germline CDR1 reads SNHLY; CDR2 reads FYNNEI. This CDR3 has 16 amino acids. The patients had surgically resected primary melanoma at risk of metastatic recurrence. The study's findings and limits: Combined with tumor thickness, T-cell fraction reportedly beat other histopathological additions. A tumor T-cell fraction above 20% appeared protective.

The J gene is TRBJ2-3, the V gene TRBV2, with TRBD2 as a possible D gene (6 bases). The sequenced material came from melanoma tumor tissue. The TCR originated in a human donor with melanoma. DNA of the CDR3: TGTGCCAGCAGCGTCTTAGTGGAGCGGGGCACAGATACGCAGTATTTT. It codes for CASSVLVERGTDTQYF.